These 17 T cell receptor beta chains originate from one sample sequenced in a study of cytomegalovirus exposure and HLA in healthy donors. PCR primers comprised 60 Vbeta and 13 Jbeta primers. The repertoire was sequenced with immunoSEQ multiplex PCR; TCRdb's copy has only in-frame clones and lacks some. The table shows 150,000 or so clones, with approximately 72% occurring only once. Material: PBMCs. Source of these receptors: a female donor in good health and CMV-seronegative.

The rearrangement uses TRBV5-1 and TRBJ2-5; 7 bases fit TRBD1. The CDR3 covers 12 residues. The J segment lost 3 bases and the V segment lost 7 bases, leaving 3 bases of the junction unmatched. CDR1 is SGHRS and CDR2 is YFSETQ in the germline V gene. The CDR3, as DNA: TGCGCCAGCTCCGGGACAGAAGAGACCCAGTACTTC. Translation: CASSGTEETQYF.

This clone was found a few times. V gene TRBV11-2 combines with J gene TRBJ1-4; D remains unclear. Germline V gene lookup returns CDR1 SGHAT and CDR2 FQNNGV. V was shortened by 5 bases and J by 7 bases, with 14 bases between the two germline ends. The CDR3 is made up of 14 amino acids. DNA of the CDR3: TGTGCCAGCAGCCCCCTAGGTACCACTGAAAAACTGTTTTTT. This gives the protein CASSPLGTTEKLFF.

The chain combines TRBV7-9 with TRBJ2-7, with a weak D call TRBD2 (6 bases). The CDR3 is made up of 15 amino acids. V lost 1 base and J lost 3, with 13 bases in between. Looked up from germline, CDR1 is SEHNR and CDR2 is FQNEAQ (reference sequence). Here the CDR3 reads CASSLVAGLGYEQYF. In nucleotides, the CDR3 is TGTGCCAGCAGCTTAGTTGCGGGACTGGGCTACGAGCAGTACTTC.

CDR3 region: CASSWTGGTEAFF. The CDR3 coding sequence is TGTGCCAGCAGCTGGACAGGGGGCACTGAAGCTTTCTTT. The chain uses TRBV7-8 and TRBJ1-1; 10 bases agree with TRBD1. Looked up from germline, CDR1 is SGHVS and CDR2 is FQNEAQ. Trimming removed 4 bases from V and 4 bases from J; junction bases left unmatched: 0. CDR3 length: 13 amino acids. Looking up the rest from reference TRBV7-8 and TRBJ1-1 gives the full variable domain: GAGVSQSPRYKVAKRGQDVALRCDPISGHVSLFWYQQALGQGPEFLTYFQNEAQLDKSGLPSDRFFAERPEGSVSTLKIQRTQQEDSAVYLCASSWTGGTEAFFGQGTRLTVV.

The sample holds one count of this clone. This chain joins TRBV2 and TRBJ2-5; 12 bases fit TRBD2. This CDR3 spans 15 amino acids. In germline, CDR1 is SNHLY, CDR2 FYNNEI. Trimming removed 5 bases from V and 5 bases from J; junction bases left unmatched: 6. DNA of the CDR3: TGTGCCAGCAGTCCAAGGACTAGCGGGAAGGAGACCCAGTACTTC. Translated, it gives CASSPRTSGKETQYF. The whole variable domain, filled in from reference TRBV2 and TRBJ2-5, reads EPEVTQTPSHQVTQMGQEVILRCVPISNHLYFYWYRQILGQKVEFLVSFYNNEISEKSEIFDDQFSVERPDGSNFTLKIRSTKLEDSAMYFCASSPRTSGKETQYFGPGTRLLVL.

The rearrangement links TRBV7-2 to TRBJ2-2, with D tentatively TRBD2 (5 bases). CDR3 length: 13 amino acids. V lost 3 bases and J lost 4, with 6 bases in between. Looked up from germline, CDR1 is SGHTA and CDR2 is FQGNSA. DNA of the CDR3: TGTGCCAGCAGCTTTGGAGGCACCGGGGAGCTGTTTTTT. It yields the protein CASSFGGTGELFF.

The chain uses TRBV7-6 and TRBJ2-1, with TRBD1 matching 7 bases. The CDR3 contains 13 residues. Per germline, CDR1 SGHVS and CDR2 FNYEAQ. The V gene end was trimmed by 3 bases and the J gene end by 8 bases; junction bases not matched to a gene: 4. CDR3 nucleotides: TGTGCCAGCAGCTTCGGGACAGTCGATGAGCAGTTCTTC. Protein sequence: CASSFGTVDEQFF.

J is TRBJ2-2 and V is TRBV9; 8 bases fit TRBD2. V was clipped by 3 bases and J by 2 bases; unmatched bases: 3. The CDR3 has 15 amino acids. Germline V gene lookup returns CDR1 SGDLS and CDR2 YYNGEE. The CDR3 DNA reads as TGTGCCAGCAGCGCGGGGGGGGCTAACACCGGGGAGCTGTTTTTT. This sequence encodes CASSAGGANTGELFF. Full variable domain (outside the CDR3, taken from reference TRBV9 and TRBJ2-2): DSGVTQTPKHLITATGQRVTLRCSPRSGDLSVYWYQQSLDQGLQFLIQYYNGEERAKGNILERFSAQQFPDLHSELNLSSLELGDSALYFCASSAGGANTGELFFGEGSRLTVL.

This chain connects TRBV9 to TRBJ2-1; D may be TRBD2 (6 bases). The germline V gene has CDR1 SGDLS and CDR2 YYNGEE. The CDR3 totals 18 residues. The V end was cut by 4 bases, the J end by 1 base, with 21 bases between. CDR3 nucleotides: TGTGCCAGCAGCAACCCGAGGGGTAAGCGGGCATCCTACAATGAGCAGTTCTTC. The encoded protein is CASSNPRGKRASYNEQFF. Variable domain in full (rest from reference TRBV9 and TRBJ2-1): DSGVTQTPKHLITATGQRVTLRCSPRSGDLSVYWYQQSLDQGLQFLIQYYNGEERAKGNILERFSAQQFPDLHSELNLSSLELGDSALYFCASSNPRGKRASYNEQFFGPGTRLTVL.

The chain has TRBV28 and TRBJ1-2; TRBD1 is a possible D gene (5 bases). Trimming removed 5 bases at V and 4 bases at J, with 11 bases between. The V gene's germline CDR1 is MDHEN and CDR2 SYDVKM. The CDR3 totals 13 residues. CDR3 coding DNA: TGTGCCAGCAGTCCGACAGACTTCTATGGCTACACCTTC. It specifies CASSPTDFYGYTF.

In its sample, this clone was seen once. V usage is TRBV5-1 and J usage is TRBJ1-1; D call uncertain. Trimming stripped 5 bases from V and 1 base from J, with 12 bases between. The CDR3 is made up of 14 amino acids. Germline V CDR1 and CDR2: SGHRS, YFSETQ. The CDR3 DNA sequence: TGCGCCAGCAGGCGATGGGCTGAGAACACTGAAGCTTTCTTT. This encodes CASRRWAENTEAFF.

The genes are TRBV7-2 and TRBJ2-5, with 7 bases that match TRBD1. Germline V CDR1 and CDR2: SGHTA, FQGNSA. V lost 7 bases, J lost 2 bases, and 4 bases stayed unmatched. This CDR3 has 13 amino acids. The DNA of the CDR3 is TGTGCCAGCAACAAGGGACAGCAAGAGACCCAGTACTTC. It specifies CASNKGQQETQYF.

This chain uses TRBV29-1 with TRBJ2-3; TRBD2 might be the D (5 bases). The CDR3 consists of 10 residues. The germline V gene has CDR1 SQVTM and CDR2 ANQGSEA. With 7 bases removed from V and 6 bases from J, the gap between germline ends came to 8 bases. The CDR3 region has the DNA TGCAGCGCCCGCGGGGATACGCAGTATTTT. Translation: CSARGDTQYF.

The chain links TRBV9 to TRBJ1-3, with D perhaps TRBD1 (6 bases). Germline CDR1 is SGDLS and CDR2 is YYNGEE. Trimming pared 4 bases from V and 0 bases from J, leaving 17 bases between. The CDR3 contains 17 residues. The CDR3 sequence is CASSPSGGPSSGNTIYF. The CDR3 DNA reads TGTGCCAGCAGCCCATCGGGGGGGCCGAGCTCTGGAAACACCATATATTTT.

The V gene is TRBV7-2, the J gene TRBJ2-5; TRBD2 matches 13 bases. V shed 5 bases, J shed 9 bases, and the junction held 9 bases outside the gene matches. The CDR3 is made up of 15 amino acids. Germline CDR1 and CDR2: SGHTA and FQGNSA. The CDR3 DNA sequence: TGTGCCAGCAGCGTGGGACTAGCGGGGACGGGGGCCCAGTACTTC. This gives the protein CASSVGLAGTGAQYF.

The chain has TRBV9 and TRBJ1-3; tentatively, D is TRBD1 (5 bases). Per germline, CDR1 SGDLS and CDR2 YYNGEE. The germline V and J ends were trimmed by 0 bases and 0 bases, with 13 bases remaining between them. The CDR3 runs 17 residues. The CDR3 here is CASSVEAGQNSGNTIYF. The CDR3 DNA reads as TGTGCCAGCAGCGTAGAGGCAGGGCAGAACTCTGGAAACACCATATATTTT.

CDR3 in DNA: TGTGCCTGGAGTGTACTTAGGGGGTGGTATGGCTACACCTTC. This sequence encodes CAWSVLRGWYGYTF. The chain carries TRBV30 and TRBJ1-2, with D possibly TRBD1 on 6 matching bases. V was clipped by 0 bases and J by 5 bases, with 13 bases between them. CDR1 is GTSNPN, CDR2 SVGIG, per germline (reference sequence). The CDR3 length is 14 residues. Together with reference TRBV30 and TRBJ1-2, the CDR3 gives the full variable domain: SQTIHQWPATLVQPVGSPLSLECTVEGTSNPNLYWYRQAAGRGLQLLFYSVGIGQISSEVPQNLSASRPQDRQFILSSKKLLLSDSGFYLCAWSVLRGWYGYTFGSGTRLTVV.